Following are 14 T cell receptor beta chains from one sample sequenced in a study of shared T cell receptors in the human thymus. Assay used: immunoSEQ multiplex PCR; TCRdb lists only in-frame clones, some missing. The sample comprises hundreds of thousands of clones, roughly 86% of which are singletons, and 0.0094% rests with the top ten. These data were also reused for a study on human thymus T cells.

Sample: thymocytes. The receptors derive from a boy under two years old with a congenital heart defect.

This rearrangement joins TRBV5-1 to TRBJ2-7; TRBD2 aligns across 12 bases. V lost 4 bases to trimming and J lost 0 bases; unmatched junction nucleotides: 29. Per germline, CDR1 SGHRS and CDR2 YFSETQ. The CDR3 loop spans 24 amino acids. The CDR3 nucleotides are TGCGCCAGCAGCCCAAACTGCGGACACCAGAATCTAGCGGGAGGGCCAACGAGCTCCTACGAGCAGTACTTC. Protein: CASSPNCGHQNLAGGPTSSYEQYF.

This clone has just a few counts. The V call is TRBV4-2, the J call TRBJ2-6, with D perhaps TRBD2 (6 bases). CDR3 length: 16 residues. Germline V gene lookup returns CDR1 LGHNA and CDR2 YNFKEQ. Trimming left V 1 base short and J 4 bases short, with 11 bases between. The CDR3 sequence is CASSQAGGDGANVLTF. For the CDR3, the DNA is TGTGCCAGCAGCCAAGCGGGCGGGGACGGGGCCAACGTCCTGACTTTC.

The chain employs TRBV28 and TRBJ1-4, with TRBD1 identical over 8 bases. V shed 1 base, J shed 8 bases, and the junction held 6 bases outside the gene matches. The V gene's germline CDR1 is MDHEN and CDR2 SYDVKM. The CDR3 runs 15 residues. The CDR3 protein is CASSLSGRGQEKLFF. As DNA, the CDR3 is TGTGCCAGCAGTTTATCGGGCAGGGGGCAGGAAAAACTGTTTTTT.

On this clone itself: This sample includes further DNA sequences coding for the same CDR3. The J gene is TRBJ1-4, the V gene TRBV9, with a possible D match to TRBD1 (6 bases). The germline gives CDR1 SGDLS, CDR2 YYNGEE. V was pared by 3 bases and J by 5 bases, with 11 bases between. CDR3 length: 14 residues. The CDR3 DNA follows: TGTGCCAGCAGCGGCCAGGGGCTAAATGAAAAACTGTTTTTT. It translates to CASSGQGLNEKLFF.

This chain links TRBV19 with TRBJ1-1; a possible D gene is TRBD1 (5 bases). Between the trimmed V and J ends, which lost 3 bases and 0 bases, there was a span of 11 bases. The CDR3 sequence is 15 residues long. Germline CDR1 is LNHDA and CDR2 is SQIVND (reference sequence). The CDR3, as DNA: TGTGCCAGTAGTATGCTGGACACCCTGAACACTGAAGCTTTCTTT. It yields the protein CASSMLDTLNTEAFF.

This clone was detected once. This chain joins TRBV28 and TRBJ2-7; 10 nucleotides align to TRBD2. Trimming took 5 bases from V and 5 from J; bases not matched to a gene: 15. The CDR3 loop spans 17 amino acids. CDR1 is MDHEN, CDR2 SYDVKM, per germline. The CDR3 region is CASSMGRGLAMGDEQYF. The CDR3 DNA reads as TGTGCCAGCAGTATGGGCCGGGGACTAGCGATGGGGGACGAGCAGTACTTC.

The chain couples TRBV11-2 to TRBJ1-4, with D tentatively TRBD1 (5 bases). Trimming pared 2 bases from V and 6 bases from J, leaving 25 bases between. The length of the CDR3 is 19 residues. Germline V gene data show CDR1 as SGHAT and CDR2 as FQNNGV. CDR3 nucleotide sequence: TGTGCCAGCAGCTTAATAGCCACCGGGGAGGGGTGGACGGATGAAAAACTGTTTTTT. This encodes CASSLIATGEGWTDEKLFF.

J is TRBJ2-7 and V is TRBV4-2, with 8 bases lining up with TRBD1. This CDR3 contains 14 residues. With 5 bases clipped from V and 5 bases from J, the junction kept 8 bases outside the gene matches. Germline V gene data show CDR1 as LGHNA and CDR2 as YNFKEQ. CDR3 sequence: CASSSQGGRDEQYF. In DNA form, the CDR3 reads TGTGCCAGCAGCTCACAGGGGGGCCGCGACGAGCAGTACTTC.

This clone was seen once. The CDR3 region is CASSFVRNQPQHF. In nucleotides, the CDR3 is TGTGCCAGCAGCTTCGTCAGGAATCAGCCCCAGCATTTT. The J gene is TRBJ1-5, the V gene TRBV13; D is unclear. V was trimmed by 3 bases and J by 4 bases, leaving 7 bases between them. This CDR3 is built from 13 residues. In germline, CDR1 is PRHDT, CDR2 FYEKMQ (reference sequence).

The CDR3 reads CAWRGDRRNTEAFF. CDR3 DNA sequence: TGTGCCTGGAGAGGCGACAGGAGGAACACTGAAGCTTTCTTT. The V and J genes are TRBV30 and TRBJ1-1; D perhaps matches TRBD1 (6 bases). The CDR3 runs 14 residues. Deletions cut 3 bases from V and 1 base from J, with 12 bases between. From germline, CDR1 is GTSNPN and CDR2 SVGIG (reference sequence). The entire variable domain, with the rest obtained from reference TRBV30 and TRBJ1-1, is as follows: SQTIHQWPATLVQPVGSPLSLECTVEGTSNPNLYWYRQAAGRGLQLLFYSVGIGQISSEVPQNLSASRPQDRQFILSSKKLLLSDSGFYLCAWRGDRRNTEAFFGQGTRLTVV.

The V gene is TRBV29-1, the J gene TRBJ2-5, with a weak D call TRBD2 (6 bases). Germline CDR1 reads SQVTM; CDR2 reads ANQGSEA. CDR3 length equals 15 residues. V dropped 3 bases and J dropped 2 bases, with 16 bases sitting between them. DNA for the CDR3: TGCAGCGTTGACTTGTGGCGGGGTAAACAAGAGACCCAGTACTTC. This encodes CSVDLWRGKQETQYF.

The rearrangement uses TRBV6-6 and TRBJ2-2; 8 nucleotides match TRBD1. J was trimmed by 0 bases and V by 3 bases; bases with no gene match: 3. CDR3 length: 16 residues. Germline V gene lookup returns CDR1 MNHNY and CDR2 SVGAGI (reference sequence). The CDR3 protein is CASSYQDRANTGELFF. The CDR3 DNA reads as TGTGCCAGCAGTTATCAGGACAGGGCGAACACCGGGGAGCTGTTTTTT.

The V call is TRBV30, the J call TRBJ2-7; 7 bases align to TRBD2. Germline V CDR1 and CDR2: GTSNPN, SVGIG (reference sequence). The CDR3 runs to 15 residues. V dropped 1 base and J dropped 5; count of bases not matched to a gene: 11. CDR3 bases: TGTGCCTGGAGTGCCCCGCGGACTAGTCCTCACGAGCAGTACTTC. It is translated as CAWSAPRTSPHEQYF.

The V call is TRBV28, the J call TRBJ1-6; 8 bases align to TRBD1. Germline lookup yields CDR1 MDHEN and CDR2 SYDVKM. This CDR3 is built from 15 residues. Losses at the gene ends were 6 bases for V and 4 bases for J; bases not matched to a gene: 5. CDR3 amino acids: CASSTGQGYNSPLHF. The CDR3 DNA sequence: TGTGCCAGCAGCACAGGACAGGGATATAATTCACCCCTCCACTTT.